Each of the 31 T cell receptor beta chains below was sequenced from the same sample in a study of regulatory T cells in long-lasting Graves disease. The time point denotes: newly diagnosed GD, antithyroid drugs for less than 3 months. From PBMCs, RNA was extracted and then used to make the TCR library. Building the TCR beta libraries relied on iRepertoire HTBI primers, and CDR3 regions underwent Arm-PCR. TCRdb reprocessed the multiplex PCR reads via MiXCR and lists one record per CDR3 protein. This sample has more than 450,000 distinct CDR3 sequences, with around 12% found just once. These data also featured in a second study, about T cells in Graves' hyperthyroidism and ophthalmopathy.

The sample was peripheral blood mononuclear cells (PBMCs), taken at new diagnosis, from a patient treated with antithyroid drugs. These receptors came from a woman under 40 with Graves disease.

A few counts support this clonotype. The chain recombines TRBV19 with TRBJ2-7; TRBD2 matches at 12 bases. J lost 1 base, V lost 4 bases, and 2 bases had no gene match. The germline CDR1 and CDR2 sequences are LNHDA and SQIVND (reference sequence). The CDR3 sequence is 15 residues long. CDR3 sequence (DNA): TGTGCCAGTAGTAGACTAGCGGGGGAATCCTACGAGCAGTACTTC. The encoded protein is CASSRLAGESYEQYF. The full variable domain, completed using reference TRBV19 and TRBJ2-7, is DGGITQSPKYLFRKEGQNVTLSCEQNLNHDAMYWYRQDPGQGLRLIYYSQIVNDFQKGDIAEGYSVSREKKESFPLTVTSAQKNPTAFYLCASSRLAGESYEQYFGPGTRLTVT.

This clonotype was recorded many times. The genes are TRBV6-1 and TRBJ2-7; 9 nucleotides agree with TRBD1. V shed 6 bases and J 5 bases; nucleotides not matched to a gene: 11. The CDR3 runs 15 residues. Germline V gene data show CDR1 as MNHNS and CDR2 as SASEGT. CDR3 bases: TGTGCCAGCAGCGCTTTCGGACAGGGGAACGACGAGCAGTACTTC. Translating it yields CASSAFGQGNDEQYF.

This clonotype showed up many times. The rearrangement links TRBV27 to TRBJ1-5; 7 nucleotides match TRBD1. This CDR3 has 14 residues. Germline CDR1 and CDR2: MNHEY and SMNVEV (reference sequence). The junction had 5 bases not matched to a gene; V was cut back by 6 bases and J by 3 bases. CDR3 DNA: TGTGCCAGCAGACCAGGGACAGACAATCAGCCCCAGCATTTT. This translates into CASRPGTDNQPQHF.

This clonotype was picked up many times. The chain is built from TRBV6-5 and TRBJ2-2; the match to TRBD1 covers 7 bases. V gave up 2 bases and J gave up 4 bases; unmatched junction bases: 1. Germline values: CDR1 MNHEY, CDR2 SVGAGI. The CDR3 loop spans 14 amino acids. The CDR3 nucleotides read TGTGCCAGCAGTTACAACAGGGGCACCGGGGAGCTGTTTTTT. Encoded protein: CASSYNRGTGELFF.

This clonotype occurred many times. The J gene is TRBJ1-1, the V gene TRBV24-1; the D gene is possibly TRBD1 (5 bases). The germline V gene has CDR1 KGHDR and CDR2 SFDVKD. V was trimmed by 5 bases and J by 5 bases, leaving 11 bases between them. The CDR3 runs 13 residues. This CDR3 is CATSAGLWTEAFF. The CDR3 region has the DNA TGTGCCACCAGTGCAGGGCTCTGGACTGAAGCTTTCTTT.

At least ten counts were recorded for this clonotype. The rearrangement uses TRBV11-3 and TRBJ1-1, with D possibly being TRBD1 (5 bases). In germline, CDR1 is SGHNT, CDR2 YENEEA. Trimming took off 3 bases at V and 4 bases at J, with 9 bases between the two ends. CDR3 length: 13 residues. The CDR3 nucleotides read TGTGCCAGCAGCTTGGGGGTACCCACTGAAGCTTTCTTT. It translates to CASSLGVPTEAFF.

There are a few counts of this clonotype. The J gene is TRBJ2-7, the V gene TRBV20-1, with D unclear. The germline V and J ends were trimmed by 6 bases and 4 bases, with 16 bases remaining between them. The CDR3 runs 13 residues. Germline V gene data show CDR1 as DFQATT and CDR2 as SNEGSKA (reference sequence). The DNA of the CDR3 is TGCAGTGCAAAGGTGGGGAACGGGTACGAGCAGTACTTC. As protein: CSAKVGNGYEQYF.

Points on this clonotype: This may arise from a read error, as a much more abundant clone is one base away. This is likely a read error, given that the CDR3 carries no conserved phenylalanine or tryptophan at its end. The chain joins TRBV6-2 or TRBV6-3 to TRBJ2-1, with D perhaps TRBD1 (6 bases). This CDR3 is 16 amino acids long. Germline values: CDR1 MNHEY, CDR2 SVGEGT. V lost 5 bases to trimming and J lost 4 bases, with 18 bases between them. For the CDR3, the DNA is TGTGCCAGCAGTGAAATGGGGACAATTGTTTACAATGAGCAGTTCCTC. Protein sequence: CASSEMGTIVYNEQFL.

The rearrangement joins TRBV14 to TRBJ1-1; D is perhaps TRBD1 (6 bases). The CDR3 is 14 amino acids. Between the trimmed V and J ends, which lost 6 bases and 1 base, there was a span of 12 bases. Per germline, CDR1 SGHDN and CDR2 FVKESK. The CDR3 here is CASSLPGQNTEAFF. CDR3 nucleotide sequence: TGTGCCAGCAGTCTCCCGGGACAGAACACTGAAGCTTTCTTT.

The table lists this clonotype with many counts. The J gene is TRBJ2-7, the V gene TRBV7-8, with a possible D match to TRBD1 (5 bases). This CDR3 comprises 14 residues. Trimming left V 5 bases short and J 3 bases short, with 14 bases between. CDR1 and CDR2 from the germline V gene are SGHVS and FQNEAQ. DNA of the CDR3: TGTGCCAGCAGCCCGACAGAAGATTACTACGAGCAGTACTTC. This codes for CASSPTEDYYEQYF.

In this sample, this clonotype turned up many times. The gene calls are TRBV7-2 and TRBJ2-3; D remains unclear. Trimming removed 5 bases at V and 4 bases at J, with 13 bases between. Germline V gene lookup returns CDR1 SGHTA and CDR2 FQGNSA. CDR3 length: 14 amino acids. The CDR3 protein is CASSPIRVADTQYF. CDR3 DNA sequence: TGTGCCAGCAGCCCCATAAGGGTTGCAGATACGCAGTATTTT.

Only a few counts were recorded for this clonotype. The chain is built from TRBV9 and TRBJ2-7; TRBD1 agrees at 7 bases. CDR1 and CDR2 from the germline V gene are SGDLS and YYNGEE. This CDR3 contains 13 residues. Trimming at V came to 2 bases and at J to 3 bases, leaving 2 bases not matched to a gene. The chain's CDR3 is CASSVSGGYEQYF. The CDR3 bases are TGTGCCAGCAGCGTTTCAGGGGGCTACGAGCAGTACTTC.

This clonotype was counted many times. CDR3 nucleotide sequence: TGTGCCAGCATGTCGCAGGGGCCTTACTCTTACAATGAGCAGTTCTTC. This sequence encodes CASMSQGPYSYNEQFF. The genes are TRBV6-1 and TRBJ2-1; tentatively, D is TRBD1 (6 bases). V lost 7 bases to trimming and J lost 4 bases, with 20 bases between them. This CDR3 is built from 16 residues. Germline V gene lookup returns CDR1 MNHNS and CDR2 SASEGT.

This clonotype was recorded a few times. The V gene is TRBV7-8, the J gene TRBJ2-1; 8 nucleotides line up with TRBD2. The ends lost 6 bases at V and 2 bases at J; junction bases unmatched: 6. This CDR3 spans 15 amino acids. Germline CDR1 reads SGHVS; CDR2 reads FQNEAQ. The CDR3, as DNA: TGTGCCAGCAGTTACCCGGGACTAGCCTACAATGAGCAGTTCTTC. It yields the protein CASSYPGLAYNEQFF.

The chain has TRBV24-1 and TRBJ2-2, with unresolved D. CDR1 and CDR2 (germline): KGHDR, SFDVKD. The ends were cut back, 5 bases at V and 0 bases at J, with 6 bases in the middle. The CDR3 is 14 residues long. The CDR3 DNA is TGTGCCACCAGTGGGTCACCGAACACCGGGGAGCTGTTTTTT. This encodes CATSGSPNTGELFF.

As DNA, the CDR3 is TGCGCCAGCAGCTTGCTCCCCGGGGGAACCCCCACCGGGGAGCTGTTTTTT. This codes for CASSLLPGGTPTGELFF. The rearrangement joins TRBV5-1 to TRBJ2-2; a weak D match, TRBD2 (6 bases). Between the trimmed V and J ends, which lost 1 base and 4 bases, there was a span of 17 bases. This CDR3 comprises 17 residues. Germline CDR1 SGHRS, CDR2 YFSETQ.

This clonotype has a handful of counts. The chain employs TRBV14 and TRBJ1-4; D is undetermined. The length of the CDR3 is 16 residues. Germline V gene sequence: CDR1 SGHDN, CDR2 FVKESK. Trimming removed 2 bases from V and 0 bases from J, with 10 bases in between. The CDR3 sequence: CASSQQTLATNEKLFF. DNA for the CDR3: TGTGCCAGCAGCCAACAGACCCTTGCAACTAATGAAAAACTGTTTTTT.

This clonotype was counted ten times or more. This sequence joins TRBV30 and TRBJ1-1; no clear D. V dropped 3 bases and J dropped 4 bases, with 6 bases sitting between them. The germline CDR1 and CDR2 sequences are GTSNPN and SVGIG (reference sequence). This CDR3 has 11 residues. The CDR3 loop reads CAWSAPTEAFF. The CDR3 DNA sequence: TGTGCCTGGAGCGCACCCACTGAAGCTTTCTTT.

With respect to this clonotype: This may be a read error: a much more frequent sequence differs by one nucleotide. The chain couples TRBV5-1 to TRBJ2-7; 9 bases align to TRBD2. The V gene's germline CDR1 is SGHRS and CDR2 YFSETQ. The CDR3 is made up of 13 amino acids. The trim removed 5 bases at V and 4 bases at J, leaving 4 bases unmatched. CDR3 loop: CASSGSGSYEQYF. The CDR3 bases are TGCGCCAGCAGTGGTAGCGGGAGTTACGAGCAGTACTTC.

This clonotype was detected only a few times. The CDR3 loop is CASSLEGASSYEQYF. The CDR3 DNA is TGTGCCAGCAGCTTAGAGGGCGCTAGTAGCTACGAGCAGTACTTC. This sequence joins TRBV7-2 and TRBJ2-7; D is unresolved. CDR1 is SGHTA, CDR2 FQGNSA, per germline. The CDR3 is 15 residues long. V was pared by 1 base and J by 3 bases, with 13 bases between. The full variable domain, in which reference TRBV7-2 and TRBJ2-7 provide the parts outside the CDR3, is GAGVSQSPSNKVTEKGKDVELRCDPISGHTALYWYRQSLGQGLEFLIYFQGNSAPDKSGLPSDRFSAERTGGSVSTLTIQRTQQEDSAVYLCASSLEGASSYEQYFGPGTRLTVT.

The chain uses TRBV7-9 and TRBJ1-1, with D unclear. Trimming pared 1 base from V and 5 bases from J, leaving 17 bases between. Germline CDR1 is SEHNR and CDR2 is FQNEAQ (reference sequence). The length of the CDR3 is 16 residues. CDR3 bases: TGTGCCAGCAGCTTAGAGGCATTCATCAGAGATACTGAAGCTTTCTTT. As protein: CASSLEAFIRDTEAFF.

Many counts were recorded for this clonotype. This rearrangement joins TRBV29-1 to TRBJ2-7, with 10 bases identical to TRBD2. Trimming took 4 bases from V and 6 from J; bases not matched to a gene: 18. CDR3 length: 17 residues. CDR1 is SQVTM and CDR2 is ANQGSEA in the germline V gene. As DNA, the CDR3 is TGCAGCGTTGTTTTGAGCGGGAGGGCCCTCCGGTCCGCCGAGCAGTACTTC. As protein: CSVVLSGRALRSAEQYF.

The chain carries TRBV3-1 and TRBJ2-3; 10 bases are a match to TRBD1. Germline loops: CDR1 LGHDT, CDR2 YNNKEL (reference sequence). V lost 3 bases to trimming and J lost 7 bases; unmatched junction nucleotides: 4. This CDR3 contains 14 residues. CDR3 DNA sequence: TGTGCCAGCAGCCATCGGGACAGGGGTCATACGCAGTATTTT. It specifies CASSHRDRGHTQYF.

This clonotype was counted at least ten times. The chain combines TRBV30 with TRBJ1-2; D is perhaps TRBD1 (6 bases). Trimming cost V 0 bases and J 5 bases, with 19 bases left between them. The germline V gene has CDR1 GTSNPN and CDR2 SVGIG (reference sequence). The CDR3 is 16 amino acids. The CDR3 spells CAWSVGGLARNYGYTF. The CDR3 nucleotides read TGTGCCTGGAGTGTCGGGGGGCTGGCACGGAATTATGGCTACACCTTC.

This clonotype occurred many times. This chain connects TRBV28 to TRBJ2-1, with TRBD1 as a possible D gene (5 bases). Trimming removed 8 bases at V and 2 bases at J, with 16 bases between. CDR3 length: 15 amino acids. Germline V gene sequence: CDR1 MDHEN, CDR2 SYDVKM. CDR3 loop: CASSGLARTYNEQFF. The CDR3 DNA is TGTGCCAGCTCAGGGCTCGCCCGTACCTACAATGAGCAGTTCTTC.

The gene calls are TRBV11-2 and TRBJ2-2; the match to TRBD2 covers 13 bases. The CDR3 extends over 16 amino acids. The J segment lost 9 bases and the V segment lost 5 bases, leaving 9 bases of the junction unmatched. Germline V lookup: CDR1 SGHAT, CDR2 FQNNGV. DNA for the CDR3: TGTGCCAGCAGCCCCCGGACTAGCGGGAGTGTACGGGAGCTGTTTTTT. Residues: CASSPRTSGSVRELFF.

Ten or more counts support this clonotype. J is TRBJ2-7 and V is TRBV20-1; 12 bases match TRBD2. The CDR3 has 13 amino acids. The V and J ends lost 3 bases and 6 bases, in that order; junction bases with no gene match: 3. The V gene's germline CDR1 is DFQATT and CDR2 SNEGSKA (reference sequence). CDR3 DNA: TGCAGTGCTAGGACTAGCGGGAGAGTCGAGCAGTACTTC. Amino acids: CSARTSGRVEQYF.

A word on this clonotype: Being one base from a much bigger clone, this may be a read error. V gene TRBV19 combines with J gene TRBJ2-1, with 10 positions matching TRBD2. Germline CDR1 and CDR2: LNHDA and SQIVND (reference sequence). This CDR3 has 16 amino acids. Here the CDR3 DNA reads TGTGTCAGTAGTATTCTGGGACTAGCGTTGGACAATGAGCAGTTCTTC. Translating gives CVSSILGLALDNEQFF.

The table lists this clonotype with many counts. The CDR3 spells CASSSSPGGYEQFF. CDR3 in DNA: TGCGCCAGCAGCTCCAGTCCGGGAGGTTATGAGCAGTTCTTC. The V gene is TRBV5-1, the J gene TRBJ2-1; 7 positions agree with TRBD2. The CDR3 totals 14 residues. V dropped 3 bases and J dropped 8; count of bases not matched to a gene: 8. The germline V gene has CDR1 SGHRS and CDR2 YFSETQ.

This clonotype was recorded at least ten times. This chain joins TRBV27 and TRBJ2-7; 8 positions agree with TRBD2. Germline CDR1 MNHEY, CDR2 SMNVEV (reference sequence). There are 20 residues in the CDR3. With 4 bases clipped from V and 3 bases from J, the junction kept 23 bases outside the gene matches. For the CDR3, the DNA is TGTGCCAGCAGTTCCACCTACACGACTAGCGCCCGAGAGAGGGGCTACGAGCAGTACTTC. Translating it yields CASSSTYTTSARERGYEQYF.

This clonotype has more than one count but fewer than ten. J is TRBJ1-6 and V is TRBV7-2; no clear D gene. This CDR3 region has 15 residues. V lost 5 bases to trimming and J lost 2 bases, with 10 bases between them. Looked up from germline, CDR1 is SGHTA and CDR2 is FQGNSA. The CDR3 sequence: CASSPMVTYNSPLHF. Written as DNA, the CDR3 is TGTGCCAGCAGCCCGATGGTGACCTATAATTCACCCCTCCACTTT.